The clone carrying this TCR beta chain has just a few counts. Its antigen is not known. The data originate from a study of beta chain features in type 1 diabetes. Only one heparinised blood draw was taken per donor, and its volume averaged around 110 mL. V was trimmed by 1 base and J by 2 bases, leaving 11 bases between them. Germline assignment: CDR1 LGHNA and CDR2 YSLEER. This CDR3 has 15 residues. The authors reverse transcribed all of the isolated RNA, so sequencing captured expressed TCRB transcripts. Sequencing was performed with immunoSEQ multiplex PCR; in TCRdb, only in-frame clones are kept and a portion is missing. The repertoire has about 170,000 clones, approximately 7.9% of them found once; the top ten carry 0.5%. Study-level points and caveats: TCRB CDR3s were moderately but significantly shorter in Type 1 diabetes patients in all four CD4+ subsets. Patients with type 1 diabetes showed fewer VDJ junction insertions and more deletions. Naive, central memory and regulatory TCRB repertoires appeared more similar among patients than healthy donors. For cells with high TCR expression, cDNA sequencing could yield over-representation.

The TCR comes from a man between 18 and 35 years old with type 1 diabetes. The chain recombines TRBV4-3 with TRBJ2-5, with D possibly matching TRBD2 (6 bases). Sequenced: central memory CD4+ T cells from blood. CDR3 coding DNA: TGCGCCAGCAGCCAAGGGACTACCGTTCAAGAGACCCAGTACTTC. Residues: CASSQGTTVQETQYF.